These 24 T cell receptor beta chains were sequenced from one sample in a study of response to subunit inactivated influenza vaccine. MiXCR, run by TCRdb on the RT-PCR reads, gives a single entry per CDR3 protein. The top ten hold 6.5% to 8.5% of the sample, which has 650,000 to 800,000 distinct CDR3 sequences, approximately 13% seen once. The input for sequencing was PBMCs from blood, taken approximately 15 days before vaccination. These receptors were obtained from a middle-aged man who received an inactivated influenza vaccine.

This rearrangement joins TRBV7-8 to TRBJ1-1, with TRBD1 matching 11 bases. The CDR3 is 18 amino acids. Germline CDR1 and CDR2: SGHVS and FQNEAQ. The trim removed 5 bases at V and 7 bases at J, leaving 18 bases unmatched. The CDR3 here is CASSPSARPGQGGYEAFF. CDR3 DNA: TGTGCCAGCAGCCCCTCTGCCCGACCGGGACAGGGGGGATATGAAGCTTTCTTT.

This clonotype was counted only a few times. The chain combines TRBV9 with TRBJ1-3; maybe TRBD1 (5 bases). CDR3 length equals 15 residues. V was clipped by 4 bases and J by 4 bases, with 15 bases between them. Germline CDR1 SGDLS, CDR2 YYNGEE. The CDR3 DNA reads as TGTGCCAGCAGCCTCAACCGGGACGGAGGAAACACCATATATTTT. This encodes CASSLNRDGGNTIYF.

This clonotype was counted a few times. The V and J genes are TRBV5-5 and TRBJ1-2; D gene ambiguous. Trimming took 1 base from V and 8 from J, leaving 12 bases between them. Germline loops: CDR1 SGHKS, CDR2 YYEKEE (reference sequence). The CDR3 contains 13 residues. DNA for the CDR3: TGTGCCAGCAGCTTGAGCCTTGGCGGGGGCTACACCTTC. Translation gives CASSLSLGGGYTF.

This clonotype was found many times. This sequence joins TRBV12-3 or TRBV12-4 and TRBJ2-6, with D possibly called TRBD1 or TRBD2 (5 bases each). CDR3 length equals 16 residues. The germline V and J ends were trimmed by 4 bases and 4 bases, with 14 bases remaining between them. The CDR3 coding sequence is TGTGCCAGCAGTTCGGGGCCTACAATGGGGGCCAACGTCCTGACTTTC. This translates into CASSSGPTMGANVLTF.

The sample holds a few counts of this clonotype. The CDR3 reads CAWGTEWQAYYNEQFF. In DNA form, the CDR3 reads TGTGCCTGGGGGACGGAATGGCAGGCCTACTACAATGAGCAGTTCTTC. The V and J genes are TRBV30 and TRBJ2-1; perhaps D is TRBD1 or TRBD2 (5 bases each). The germline V gene has CDR1 GTSNPN and CDR2 SVGIG (reference sequence). Trimming took 5 bases from V and 3 from J, leaving 20 bases between them. CDR3 length: 16 residues. The complete variable domain, with remaining parts taken from reference TRBV30 and TRBJ2-1, reads SQTIHQWPATLVQPVGSPLSLECTVEGTSNPNLYWYRQAAGRGLQLLFYSVGIGQISSEVPQNLSASRPQDRQFILSSKKLLLSDSGFYLCAWGTEWQAYYNEQFFGPGTRLTVL.

In this sample, this clonotype turned up a few times. The chain carries TRBV7-8 and TRBJ1-1; D is uncertain. Germline loops: CDR1 SGHVS, CDR2 FQNEAQ. V dropped 5 bases and J dropped 0 bases, with 13 bases sitting between them. CDR3 length equals 15 residues. The CDR3 sequence: CASSRFRSVNTEAFF. The CDR3 DNA is TGTGCCAGCAGCCGTTTCAGGAGTGTGAACACTGAAGCTTTCTTT.

The chain recombines TRBV20-1 with TRBJ2-1, with TRBD2 identical over 15 bases. Trimming at V came to 3 bases and at J to 15 bases, leaving 6 bases not matched to a gene. Germline assignment: CDR1 DFQATT and CDR2 SNEGSKA (reference sequence). The CDR3 runs to 13 residues. CDR3 protein: CSASGLAGGPAFF. In nucleotides, the CDR3 is TGCAGTGCTAGTGGACTAGCGGGGGGGCCGGCGTTCTTC.

The rearrangement uses TRBV5-5 and TRBJ1-4; no firm D call. This CDR3 region has 15 residues. The germline V and J ends were trimmed by 6 bases and 5 bases, with 17 bases remaining between them. From germline, CDR1 is SGHKS and CDR2 YYEKEE (reference sequence). As DNA, the CDR3 is TGTGCCAGCACCTCCTCTGTAGGGTTCAATGAAAAACTGTTTTTT. It encodes CASTSSVGFNEKLFF.

In DNA, the CDR3 is TGTGCCAGCAGTTTCCAGCTCCTACCGGGCTACACCTTC. It specifies CASSFQLLPGYTF. This rearrangement joins TRBV28 to TRBJ1-2; the D is unclear. V was pared by 3 bases and J by 8 bases, with 13 bases between. Per the germline V gene, CDR1 is MDHEN and CDR2 is SYDVKM. CDR3 length equals 13 residues.

This clonotype turned up a few times. The V and J genes are TRBV5-6 and TRBJ2-3, with D possibly TRBD1 on 5 matching bases. V was pared by 4 bases and J by 4 bases, with 10 bases between. Germline CDR1 and CDR2: SGHDT and YYEEEE. This CDR3 has 13 amino acids. CDR3 region: CASSARGADTQYF. In nucleotides, the CDR3 is TGTGCCAGCAGCGCTAGGGGTGCAGATACGCAGTATTTT.

This clonotype was observed a handful of times. V is TRBV20-1 and J is TRBJ2-5, with 10 bases fitting TRBD2. This CDR3 spans 13 amino acids. Looked up from germline, CDR1 is DFQATT and CDR2 is SNEGSKA (reference sequence). V was pared by 4 bases and J by 5 bases, with 4 bases of the junction left unmatched. The CDR3 here is CSATSGSRETQYF. The CDR3 DNA follows: TGCAGTGCTACTAGCGGGAGTAGGGAGACCCAGTACTTC.

The sample holds a few counts of this clonotype. The V call is TRBV29-1, the J call TRBJ2-3; D unresolved. Germline V lookup: CDR1 SQVTM, CDR2 ANQGSEA. There are 11 residues in the CDR3. V lost 6 bases and J 3 bases, leaving 7 bases between the germline ends. The CDR3 region has the DNA TGCAGCGTGGACGGTACAGATACGCAGTATTTT. Its translation is CSVDGTDTQYF.

The chain combines TRBV7-2 with TRBJ2-2; the D gene is possibly TRBD2 (6 bases). The germline V gene has CDR1 SGHTA and CDR2 FQGNSA. V was trimmed by 5 bases and J by 4 bases, leaving 11 bases between them. The CDR3 is made up of 14 amino acids. Here the CDR3 reads CASSRGMSTGELFF. In DNA form, the CDR3 reads TGTGCCAGCAGCCGCGGGATGAGCACCGGGGAGCTGTTTTTT.

This clonotype was seen a few times. The chain joins TRBV12-3 or TRBV12-4 to TRBJ2-2; D is undetermined. The CDR3 contains 14 residues. The V gene lost 5 bases and the J gene lost 3 bases, with 10 bases spanning the gap. CDR3 sequence (DNA): TGTGCCAGCAGTGGCGGTGGGTACACCGGGGAGCTGTTTTTT. It codes for CASSGGGYTGELFF.

This clonotype has just a few counts. J is TRBJ2-1 and V is TRBV20-1; D ambiguous. V shed 4 bases and J shed 4 bases, with 8 bases lying between them. The germline gives CDR1 DFQATT, CDR2 SNEGSKA (reference sequence). This CDR3 has 12 amino acids. The CDR3 bases are TGCAGTGCTATTGGACGTTACAATGAGCAGTTCTTC. It specifies CSAIGRYNEQFF.

The table lists this clonotype with a few counts. The chain joins TRBV3-1 to TRBJ2-5; D is uncertain. V lost 0 bases to trimming and J lost 12 bases, with 11 bases between them. This CDR3 contains 12 residues. Germline CDR1 and CDR2: LGHDT and YNNKEL (reference sequence). For the CDR3, the DNA is TGTGCCAGCAGCCAAGAGAGCGTTTTGAAGTACTTC. It is translated as CASSQESVLKYF.

This chain connects TRBV20-1 to TRBJ1-6; D gene uncertain. The CDR3 consists of 14 residues. The germline CDR1 and CDR2 sequences are DFQATT and SNEGSKA (reference sequence). V was clipped by 0 bases and J by 5 bases, with 8 bases between them. This CDR3 is CSAREVSNNSPLHF. CDR3 bases: TGCAGTGCTAGAGAGGTCAGCAATAATTCACCCCTCCACTTT.

This clonotype was detected only once. The rearrangement uses TRBV5-1 and TRBJ2-1; 8 nucleotides agree with TRBD1. The CDR3 extends over 16 amino acids. The V gene's germline CDR1 is SGHRS and CDR2 YFSETQ. V lost 0 bases to trimming and J lost 4 bases; unmatched junction nucleotides: 6. CDR3 loop: CASSLDAYRGYNEQFF. DNA for the CDR3: TGCGCCAGCAGCTTGGACGCGTACAGGGGGTACAATGAGCAGTTCTTC.

This clonotype was counted between two and nine times. The chain employs TRBV5-1 and TRBJ2-7, with a possible D match to TRBD2 (5 bases). Trimming pared 4 bases from V and 0 bases from J, leaving 14 bases between. Germline V lookup: CDR1 SGHRS, CDR2 YFSETQ. CDR3 length: 15 amino acids. CDR3 sequence: CASSQADSRSYEQYF. Written as DNA, the CDR3 is TGCGCCAGCAGCCAGGCGGACTCCCGCTCCTACGAGCAGTACTTC.

This clonotype showed up many times. The chain recombines TRBV28 with TRBJ1-2; 11 bases fit TRBD1. The V and J ends lost 4 bases and 5 bases, in that order; junction bases with no gene match: 3. Germline V lookup: CDR1 MDHEN, CDR2 SYDVKM. The CDR3 covers 14 residues. The CDR3 loop reads CASSSGTGGYGYTF. The CDR3 bases are TGTGCCAGCAGTTCTGGGACAGGGGGTTATGGCTACACCTTC.

In this sample, this clonotype turned up many times. The V call is TRBV20-1, the J call TRBJ2-7; D is perhaps TRBD1 (5 bases). Germline CDR1 and CDR2: DFQATT and SNEGSKA (reference sequence). V gave up 0 bases and J gave up 4 bases, with 10 bases separating them. This CDR3 contains 13 residues. The CDR3 sequence is CSARERTNYEQYF. The CDR3 coding sequence is TGCAGTGCTAGAGAGCGGACAAATTACGAGCAGTACTTC.

This clonotype was detected only a few times. The rearrangement joins TRBV7-2 to TRBJ2-7, with 8 nucleotides matching TRBD1. The J segment lost 3 bases and the V segment lost 7 bases, leaving 11 bases of the junction unmatched. The CDR3 loop spans 15 amino acids. Germline CDR1 and CDR2: SGHTA and FQGNSA. The CDR3 spells CASIYGPGGDYEQYF. For the CDR3, the DNA is TGTGCCAGCATCTACGGGCCAGGGGGCGACTACGAGCAGTACTTC.

Ten or more counts support this clonotype. The J gene is TRBJ2-2, the V gene TRBV21-1; the table assigns TRBD1, which was not confirmed against the DNA. TRBV21-1 is described as a pseudogene. The CDR3 has 18 amino acids. The CDR3 DNA follows: TGTGCCAGCACCCCACTCCATTCAGGGCGGCGAGGCACCGGGGAGCTGTTTTTT. Residues: CASTPLHSGRRGTGELFF.

The chain uses TRBV6-2 or TRBV6-3 and TRBJ1-6; 7 nucleotides align to TRBD1. V shed 6 bases and J 10 bases; nucleotides not matched to a gene: 6. The germline gives CDR1 MNHEY, CDR2 SVGEGT. The CDR3 length is 13 residues. CDR3 in amino acids: CASRAGGRSPLHF. Here the CDR3 DNA reads TGTGCCAGCAGGGCAGGGGGTCGGTCACCCCTCCACTTT.